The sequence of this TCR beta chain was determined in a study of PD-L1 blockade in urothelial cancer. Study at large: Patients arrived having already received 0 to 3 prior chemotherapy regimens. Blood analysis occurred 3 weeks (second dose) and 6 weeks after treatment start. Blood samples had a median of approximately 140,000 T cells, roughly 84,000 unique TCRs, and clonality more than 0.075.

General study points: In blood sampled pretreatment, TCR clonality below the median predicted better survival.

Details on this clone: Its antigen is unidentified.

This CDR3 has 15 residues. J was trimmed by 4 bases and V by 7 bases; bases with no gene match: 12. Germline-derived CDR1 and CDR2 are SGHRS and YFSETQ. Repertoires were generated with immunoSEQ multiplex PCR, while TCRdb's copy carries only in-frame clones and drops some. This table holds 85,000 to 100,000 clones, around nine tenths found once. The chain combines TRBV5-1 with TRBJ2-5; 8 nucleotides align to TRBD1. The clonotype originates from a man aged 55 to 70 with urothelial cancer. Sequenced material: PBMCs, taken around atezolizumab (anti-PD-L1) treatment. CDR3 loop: CASAVSRGLGETQYF. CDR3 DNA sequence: TGCGCCAGCGCCGTAAGCAGGGGGCTAGGAGAGACCCAGTACTTC. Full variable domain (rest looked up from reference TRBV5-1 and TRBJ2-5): KAGVTQTPRYLIKTRGQQVTLSCSPISGHRSVSWYQQTPGQGLQFLFEYFSETQRNKGNFPGRFSGRQFSNSRSEMNVSTLELGDSALYLCASAVSRGLGETQYFGPGTRLLVL.